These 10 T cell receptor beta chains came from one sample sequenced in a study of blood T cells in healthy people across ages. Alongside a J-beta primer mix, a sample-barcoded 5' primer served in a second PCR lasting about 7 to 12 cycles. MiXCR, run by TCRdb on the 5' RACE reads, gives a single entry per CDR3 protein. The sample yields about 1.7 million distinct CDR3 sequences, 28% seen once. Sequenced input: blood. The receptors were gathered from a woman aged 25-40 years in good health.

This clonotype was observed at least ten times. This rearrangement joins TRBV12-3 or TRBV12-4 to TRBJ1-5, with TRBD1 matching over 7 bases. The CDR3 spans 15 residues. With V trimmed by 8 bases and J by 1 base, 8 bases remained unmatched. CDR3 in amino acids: CASSRTGGSNQPQHF. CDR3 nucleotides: TGTGCCAGCTCGAGGACAGGAGGGAGCAATCAGCCCCAGCATTTT.

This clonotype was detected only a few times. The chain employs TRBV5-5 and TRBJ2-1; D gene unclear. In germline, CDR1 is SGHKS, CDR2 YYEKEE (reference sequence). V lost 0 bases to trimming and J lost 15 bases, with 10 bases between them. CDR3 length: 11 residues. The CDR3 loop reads CASSLETWMFF. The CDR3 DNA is TGTGCCAGCAGCTTGGAGACGTGGATGTTCTTC.

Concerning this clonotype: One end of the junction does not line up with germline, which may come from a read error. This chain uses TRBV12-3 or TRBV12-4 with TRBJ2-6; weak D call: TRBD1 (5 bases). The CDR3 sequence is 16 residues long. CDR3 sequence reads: CASSAERNYGANILTF. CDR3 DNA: TGTGCCAGCAGTGCCGAGAGAAACTATGGGGCCAACATCCTGACTTTC.

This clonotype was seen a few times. The CDR3 sequence is CASSRSGSHEQYF. CDR3 nucleotide sequence: TGCGCCAGCAGCCGTTCAGGGTCCCACGAGCAGTACTTC. This chain links TRBV5-1 with TRBJ2-7; weak D call: TRBD1 (5 bases). Trimming removed 4 bases at V and 5 bases at J, with 13 bases between. Germline CDR1 reads SGHRS; CDR2 reads YFSETQ. The CDR3 spans 13 residues.

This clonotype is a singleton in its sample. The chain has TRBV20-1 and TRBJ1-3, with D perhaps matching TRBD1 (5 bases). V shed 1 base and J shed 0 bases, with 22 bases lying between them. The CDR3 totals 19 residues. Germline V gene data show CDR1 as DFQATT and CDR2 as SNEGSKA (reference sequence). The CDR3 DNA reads TGCAGTGCTAGAGTCGTCGGTGGGGCCCTAAGATCCTCTGGAAACACCATATATTTT. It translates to CSARVVGGALRSSGNTIYF.

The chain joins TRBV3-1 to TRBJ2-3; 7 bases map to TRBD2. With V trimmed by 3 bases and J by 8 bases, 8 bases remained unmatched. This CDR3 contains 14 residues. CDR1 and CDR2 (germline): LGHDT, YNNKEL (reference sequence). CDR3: CASSQDGTTRTQYF. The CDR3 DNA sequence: TGTGCCAGCAGCCAGGATGGGACTACGCGTACGCAGTATTTT.

CDR3 sequence (DNA): TGTGCCAGCAGCTCTAGGACTAGAGGGAGACAAGAGCAGTTCTTC. This encodes CASSSRTRGRQEQFF. The chain employs TRBV7-2 and TRBJ2-1; TRBD2 aligns across 7 bases. V lost 4 bases, J lost 10 bases, and 13 bases stayed unmatched. In germline, CDR1 is SGHTA, CDR2 FQGNSA. The CDR3 runs to 15 residues.

DNA for the CDR3: TGCGCCAGCAGCCAGAACCCCGGGACAGATGGCTACACCTTC. Translated: CASSQNPGTDGYTF. The chain couples TRBV5-1 to TRBJ1-2; 7 bases align to TRBD1. The CDR3 length is 14 residues. Germline values: CDR1 SGHRS, CDR2 YFSETQ. J was trimmed by 6 bases and V by 4 bases; bases with no gene match: 9.

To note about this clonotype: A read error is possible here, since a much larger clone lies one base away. CDR3 nucleotide sequence: TGTGCCAGCAGCTTAGAAAGGGTAGCGGGGGACCCCTACGAGCAGTACTTC. Protein: CASSLERVAGDPYEQYF. The V call is TRBV7-2, the J call TRBJ2-7; TRBD2 matches at 9 bases. Germline-derived CDR1 and CDR2 are SGHTA and FQGNSA. With V trimmed by 1 base and J by 2 bases, 9 bases remained unmatched. This CDR3 has 17 residues.

Here the CDR3 reads CVVRATENYEQYF. DNA of the CDR3: TGTGTCGTCAGAGCAACAGAAAACTACGAGCAGTACTTC. The genes are TRBV10-3 and TRBJ2-5; D gene uncertain. The DNA end is more similar to TRBJ2-7, so the J call may be wrong. CDR3 length: 13 residues. Germline V CDR1 and CDR2: ENHRY, SYGVKD.